The 18 T cell receptor beta chains below were found in one sample sequenced in a study of cytomegalovirus exposure and HLA in healthy donors. The PCR employed 60 Vbeta primers together with 13 Jbeta primers. Produced via immunoSEQ multiplex PCR; TCRdb's table is partial and in-frame only. The profile shows just over 95,000 clones, 78% of them singletons. What was sequenced was PBMCs. These receptors were collected from a woman between 40 and 50 years old in good health and CMV-seropositive.

This clone has only a few counts. The chain has TRBV2 and TRBJ1-4; D unresolved. V lost 5 bases, J lost 2 bases, and 12 bases lay in between. From germline, CDR1 is SNHLY and CDR2 FYNNEI. The CDR3 sequence is 15 residues long. CDR3 DNA: TGTGCCAGCAGTTCTATAGGAGGGACTAATGAAAAACTGTTTTTT. The encoded protein is CASSSIGGTNEKLFF.

The CDR3 region is CASRTSGSYEQYF. The CDR3 region has the DNA TGTGCCAGCAGGACTAGCGGTTCCTACGAGCAGTACTTC. The V gene is TRBV6-5, the J gene TRBJ2-7; the match to TRBD2 covers 9 bases. Unmatched junction bases numbered 1, after V lost 6 bases and J lost 1 base. The CDR3 sequence is 13 residues long. Looked up from germline, CDR1 is MNHEY and CDR2 is SVGAGI.

This chain uses TRBV19 with TRBJ1-1; 10 positions agree with TRBD1. Germline values: CDR1 LNHDA, CDR2 SQIVND (reference sequence). V lost 7 bases, J lost 2 bases, and 10 bases stayed unmatched. The CDR3 runs to 16 residues. In DNA, the CDR3 is TGTGCCAGTATACGACAGGGGGCGCATAAAAACACTGAAGCTTTCTTT. Amino acids: CASIRQGAHKNTEAFF.

The table lists this clone with a count of one. V usage is TRBV10-3 and J usage is TRBJ1-2; 9 nucleotides line up with TRBD1. The junction had 10 bases not matched to a gene; V was cut back by 5 bases and J by 6 bases. The length of the CDR3 is 15 residues. The V gene's germline CDR1 is ENHRY and CDR2 SYGVKD. For the CDR3, the DNA is TGTGCCATCAGTCTCCCGGGACAGGGTGTTCATGGCTACACCTTC. Encoded protein: CAISLPGQGVHGYTF.

Concerning this clone itself: A junction boundary mismatches the germline segment, possibly from a read error. Other nucleotide sequences from this sample produce the same CDR3. The chain uses TRBV6-1 and TRBJ1-5; perhaps TRBD1 as D (5 bases). Germline values: CDR1 MNHNS, CDR2 SASEGT. The CDR3 is 13 amino acids. The CDR3 here is CASEGRLDQPQHF. The CDR3 DNA follows: TGCGCCTCGGAGGGGAGGCTAGATCAGCCCCAGCATTTT.

The chain is built from TRBV7-9 and TRBJ2-3, with D perhaps matching TRBD2 (6 bases). CDR1 and CDR2 from the germline V gene are SEHNR and FQNEAQ (reference sequence). The CDR3 is 16 amino acids. The V end lost 5 bases, the J end lost 0 bases, and 15 bases lay between the germline ends. CDR3 DNA sequence: TGTGCCAGCAGCCCCGTCCAGGGACTTAGCACAGATACGCAGTATTTT. It translates to CASSPVQGLSTDTQYF.

The V and J genes are TRBV20-1 and TRBJ2-3; D call uncertain. This CDR3 is 11 amino acids long. V lost 6 bases and J lost 8, with 12 bases in between. Germline lookup yields CDR1 DFQATT and CDR2 SNEGSKA (reference sequence). The CDR3 loop is CSAKTQVTQYF. CDR3 bases: TGCAGTGCCAAAACCCAGGTTACGCAGTATTTT.

Only a few counts were recorded for this clone. V gene TRBV6-4 combines with J gene TRBJ1-2; unclear D gene. The germline V gene encodes CDR1 MRHNA and CDR2 SNTAGT. The germline V and J ends were trimmed by 6 bases and 2 bases, with 10 bases remaining between them. The CDR3 covers 13 residues. CDR3 nucleotides: TGTGCCAGCAGCCCGGGCGGGAACTATGGCTACACCTTC. This codes for CASSPGGNYGYTF.

This clone was seen a few times. This chain uses TRBV6-1 with TRBJ2-2, with 8 bases matching TRBD1. The length of the CDR3 is 15 residues. V gave up 6 bases and J gave up 7 bases; unmatched junction bases: 10. In germline, CDR1 is MNHNS, CDR2 SASEGT. The CDR3 region is CASSERSRGRGELFF. DNA of the CDR3: TGTGCCAGCAGCGAAAGAAGCAGGGGGCGCGGGGAGCTGTTTTTT.

This clone was seen more than once but under ten times. The rearrangement joins TRBV2 to TRBJ2-3; the match to TRBD2 covers 14 bases. The CDR3 consists of 17 residues. V lost 6 bases and J lost 4; bases outside the gene matches: 9. Germline CDR1 and CDR2: SNHLY and FYNNEI. The CDR3 loop reads CASSVARLAGGADTQYF. The CDR3 nucleotides read TGTGCCAGCAGCGTAGCCCGACTAGCGGGAGGGGCAGATACGCAGTATTTT.

V is TRBV6-5 and J is TRBJ2-5; D gene unclear. TRBJ2-7 explains the end of the DNA better; the J call may be wrong. CDR1 and CDR2 from the germline V gene are MNHEY and SVGAGI. The CDR3 is made up of 13 amino acids. For the CDR3, the DNA is TGTGCCAGCACCCAACCGGTCTCCTACGAGCAGTACTTC. It translates to CASTQPVSYEQYF.

This clone was detected only a few times. The gene calls are TRBV19 and TRBJ1-1, with D hard to call. Germline V lookup: CDR1 LNHDA, CDR2 SQIVND (reference sequence). V dropped 6 bases and J dropped 8 bases, with 10 bases sitting between them. The CDR3 is 11 residues long. CDR3 in DNA: TGTGCCAGTAGCGACAATATCGAAGCTTTCTTT. It specifies CASSDNIEAFF.

Regarding this clone: One junction end does not reproduce the germline sequence, and a read error may be involved. This chain links TRBV7-7 with TRBJ2-1; TRBD2 might be the D (6 bases). The CDR3 length is 13 residues. Germline CDR1 reads SSHAT; CDR2 reads FNYEAQ (reference sequence). The CDR3 DNA reads as TGTGCTAGCAGCTTAGGGGACTTCAATGAGCAGTTCTTC. It yields the protein CASSLGDFNEQFF.

This clone was recorded a few times. V is TRBV5-1 and J is TRBJ2-1; D perhaps matches TRBD1 (6 bases). Germline V gene data show CDR1 as SGHRS and CDR2 as YFSETQ. The V end was cut by 6 bases, the J end by 7 bases, with 17 bases between. The CDR3 spans 14 residues. CDR3 sequence reads: CASMGDKGVNEQFF. The CDR3 DNA reads TGCGCCAGCATGGGGGACAAGGGGGTAAATGAGCAGTTCTTC.

V and J are TRBV9 and TRBJ1-1, with D hard to call. Trimming shortened V by 0 bases and J by 3 bases, and 15 bases separated the two germline ends. The CDR3 has 16 amino acids. CDR1 is SGDLS and CDR2 is YYNGEE in the germline V gene. The CDR3 region has the DNA TGTGCCAGCAGCGTAGTCAGGCGGGGTCCGGACACTGAAGCTTTCTTT. It specifies CASSVVRRGPDTEAFF.

V and J are TRBV14 and TRBJ2-7, with 9 bases fitting TRBD1. Germline V lookup: CDR1 SGHDN, CDR2 FVKESK. After removal of 4 bases from V and 4 bases from J, the junction contained 2 bases not matched to a gene. This CDR3 comprises 13 residues. For the CDR3, the DNA is TGTGCCAGCAGCCCCGGGACAGGGTACGAGCAGTACTTC. Encoded protein: CASSPGTGYEQYF.

V gene TRBV6-4 combines with J gene TRBJ2-3, with 7 nucleotides matching TRBD2. The CDR3 runs to 15 residues. After removal of 3 bases from V and 3 bases from J, the junction contained 6 bases not matched to a gene. Germline V gene data show CDR1 as MRHNA and CDR2 as SNTAGT. The CDR3 spells CASSEGREVTDTQYF. Written as DNA, the CDR3 is TGTGCCAGCAGTGAAGGCCGGGAGGTTACAGATACGCAGTATTTT.

The V and J genes are TRBV9 and TRBJ2-7; TRBD2 might be the D (6 bases). The CDR3 runs to 14 residues. V dropped 4 bases and J dropped 0 bases, with 11 bases sitting between them. Germline V gene data show CDR1 as SGDLS and CDR2 as YYNGEE. CDR3 sequence (DNA): TGTGCCAGCAGCAAGGGACTTCTCTCCTACGAGCAGTACTTC. Translated, it gives CASSKGLLSYEQYF.